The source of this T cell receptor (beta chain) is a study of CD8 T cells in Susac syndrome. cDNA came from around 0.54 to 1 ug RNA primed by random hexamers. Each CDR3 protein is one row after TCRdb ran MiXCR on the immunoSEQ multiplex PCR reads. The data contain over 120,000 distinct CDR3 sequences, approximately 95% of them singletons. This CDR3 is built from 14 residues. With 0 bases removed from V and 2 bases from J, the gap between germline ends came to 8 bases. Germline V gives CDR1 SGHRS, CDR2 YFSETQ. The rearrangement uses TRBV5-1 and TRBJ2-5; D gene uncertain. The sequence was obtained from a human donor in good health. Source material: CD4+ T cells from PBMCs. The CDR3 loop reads CASSLGAAQETQYF. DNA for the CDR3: TGCGCCAGCAGCTTGGGCGCGGCTCAAGAGACCCAGTACTTC.